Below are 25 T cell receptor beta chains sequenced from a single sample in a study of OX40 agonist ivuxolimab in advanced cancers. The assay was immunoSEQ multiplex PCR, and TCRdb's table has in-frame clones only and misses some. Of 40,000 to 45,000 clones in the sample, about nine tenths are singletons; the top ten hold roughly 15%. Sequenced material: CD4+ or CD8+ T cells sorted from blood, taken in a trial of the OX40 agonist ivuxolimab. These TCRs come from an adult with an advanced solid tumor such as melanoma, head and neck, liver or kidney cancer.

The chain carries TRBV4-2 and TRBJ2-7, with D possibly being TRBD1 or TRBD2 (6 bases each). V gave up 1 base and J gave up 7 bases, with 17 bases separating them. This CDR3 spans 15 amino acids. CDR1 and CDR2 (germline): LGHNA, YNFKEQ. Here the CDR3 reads CASSQGTGATGEQYF. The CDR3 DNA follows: TGTGCCAGCAGCCAAGGTACGGGGGCTACGGGAGAGCAGTACTTC.

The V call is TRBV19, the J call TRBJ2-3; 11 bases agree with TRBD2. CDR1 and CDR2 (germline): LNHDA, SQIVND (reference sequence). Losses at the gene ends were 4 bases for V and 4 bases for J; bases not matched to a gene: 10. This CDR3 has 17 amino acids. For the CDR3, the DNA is TGTGCCAGTAGTAAGGGACTAGCGGAGGTTAGGGCAGATACGCAGTATTTT. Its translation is CASSKGLAEVRADTQYF. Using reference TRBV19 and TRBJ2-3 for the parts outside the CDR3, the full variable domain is DGGITQSPKYLFRKEGQNVTLSCEQNLNHDAMYWYRQDPGQGLRLIYYSQIVNDFQKGDIAEGYSVSREKKESFPLTVTSAQKNPTAFYLCASSKGLAEVRADTQYFGPGTRLTVL.

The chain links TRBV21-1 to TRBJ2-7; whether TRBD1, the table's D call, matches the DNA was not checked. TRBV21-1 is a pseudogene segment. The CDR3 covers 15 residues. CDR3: CASSKARDNNYEQYF. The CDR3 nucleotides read TGTGCCAGCAGCAAAGCGCGCGACAACAACTACGAGCAGTACTTC.

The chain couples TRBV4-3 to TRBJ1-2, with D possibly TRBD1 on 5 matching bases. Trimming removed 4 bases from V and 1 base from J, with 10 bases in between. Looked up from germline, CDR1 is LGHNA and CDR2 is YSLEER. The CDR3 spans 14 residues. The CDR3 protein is CASSPAGGNYGYTF. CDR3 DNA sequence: TGCGCCAGCAGCCCCGCGGGGGGTAACTATGGCTACACCTTC.

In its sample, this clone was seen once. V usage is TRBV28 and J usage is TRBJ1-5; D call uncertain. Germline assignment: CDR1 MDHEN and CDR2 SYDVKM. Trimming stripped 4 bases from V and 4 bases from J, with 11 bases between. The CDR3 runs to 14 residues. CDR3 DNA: TGTGCCAGCAGTTGGACCGACATGAATCAGCCCCAGCATTTT. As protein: CASSWTDMNQPQHF.

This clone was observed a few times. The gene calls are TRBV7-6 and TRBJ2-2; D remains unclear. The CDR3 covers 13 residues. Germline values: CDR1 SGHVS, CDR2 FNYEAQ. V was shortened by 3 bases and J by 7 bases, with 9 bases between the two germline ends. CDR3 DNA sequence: TGTGCCAGCAGCTTTCCCGGTAGCGGGGAGCTGTTTTTT. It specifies CASSFPGSGELFF.

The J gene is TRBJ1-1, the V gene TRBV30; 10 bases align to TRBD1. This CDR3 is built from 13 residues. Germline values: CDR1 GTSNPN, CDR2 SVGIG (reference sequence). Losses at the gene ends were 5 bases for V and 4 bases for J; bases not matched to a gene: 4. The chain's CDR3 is CAWEGTGVTEAFF. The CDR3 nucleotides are TGTGCCTGGGAGGGGACAGGGGTCACTGAAGCTTTCTTT.

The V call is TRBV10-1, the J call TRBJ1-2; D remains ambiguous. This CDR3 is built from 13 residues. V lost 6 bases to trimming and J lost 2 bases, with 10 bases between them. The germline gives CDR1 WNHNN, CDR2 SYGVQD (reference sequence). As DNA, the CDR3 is TGCGCCAGCAGCAGTGCCGGGAACTATGGCTACACCTTC. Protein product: CASSSAGNYGYTF.

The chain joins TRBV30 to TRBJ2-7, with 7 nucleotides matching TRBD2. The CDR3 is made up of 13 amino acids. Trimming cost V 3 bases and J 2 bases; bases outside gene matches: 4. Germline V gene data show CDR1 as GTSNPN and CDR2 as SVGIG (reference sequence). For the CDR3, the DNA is TGTGCCTGGAGCGTCGGACTAGCCTACGAGCAGTACTTC. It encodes CAWSVGLAYEQYF.

The CDR3 coding sequence is TGTGCCAGCCGGACCGGACTAGCATCGCAGTTCTTC. It is translated as CASRTGLASQFF. The chain couples TRBV7-9 to TRBJ2-1, with TRBD2 matching 8 bases. The CDR3 is 12 amino acids. Per the germline V gene, CDR1 is SEHNR and CDR2 is FQNEAQ (reference sequence). The V and J ends lost 8 bases and 12 bases, in that order; junction bases with no gene match: 9.

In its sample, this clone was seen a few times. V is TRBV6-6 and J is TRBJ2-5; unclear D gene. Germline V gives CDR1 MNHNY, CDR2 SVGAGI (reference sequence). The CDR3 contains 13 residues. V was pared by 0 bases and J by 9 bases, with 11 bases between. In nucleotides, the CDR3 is TGTGCCAGCAGTTACTCGAGAATTTACGCCCAGTACTTC. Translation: CASSYSRIYAQYF.

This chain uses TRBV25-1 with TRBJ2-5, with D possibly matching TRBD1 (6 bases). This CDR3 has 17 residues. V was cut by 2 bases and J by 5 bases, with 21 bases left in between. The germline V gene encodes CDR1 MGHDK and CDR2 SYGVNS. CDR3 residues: CASSETRVQGPSETQYF. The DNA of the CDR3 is TGTGCCAGCAGTGAAACTCGAGTACAGGGACCTAGTGAGACCCAGTACTTC.

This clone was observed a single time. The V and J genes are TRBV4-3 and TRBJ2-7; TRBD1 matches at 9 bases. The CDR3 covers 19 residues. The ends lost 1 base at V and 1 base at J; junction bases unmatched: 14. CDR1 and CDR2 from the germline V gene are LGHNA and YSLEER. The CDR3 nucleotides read TGCGCCAGCAGCCAAGGGGCGTGGGACAGGGAGGGTTTTTCCTACGAGCAGTACTTC. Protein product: CASSQGAWDREGFSYEQYF.

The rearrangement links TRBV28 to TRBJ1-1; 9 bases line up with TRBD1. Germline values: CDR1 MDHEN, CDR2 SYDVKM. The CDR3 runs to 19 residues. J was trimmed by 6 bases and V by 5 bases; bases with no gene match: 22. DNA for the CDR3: TGTGCCAGCAGTCTAAAAACAGGGGGCGACTATAAGGTACTCGCTGAAGCTTTCTTT. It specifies CASSLKTGGDYKVLAEAFF.

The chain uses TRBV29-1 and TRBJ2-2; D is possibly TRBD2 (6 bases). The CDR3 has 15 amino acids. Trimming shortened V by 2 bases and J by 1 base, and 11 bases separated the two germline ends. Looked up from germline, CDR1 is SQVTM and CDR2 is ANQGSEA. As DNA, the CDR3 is TGCAGCGTTGAACGGCGGGACTTGAACACCGGGGAGCTGTTTTTT. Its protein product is CSVERRDLNTGELFF.

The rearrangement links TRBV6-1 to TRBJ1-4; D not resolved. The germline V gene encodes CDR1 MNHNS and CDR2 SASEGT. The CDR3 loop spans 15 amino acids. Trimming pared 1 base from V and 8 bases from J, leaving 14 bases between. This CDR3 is CASSEEGSLWEKLFF. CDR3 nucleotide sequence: TGTGCCAGCAGTGAAGAAGGGAGCCTTTGGGAAAAACTGTTTTTT.

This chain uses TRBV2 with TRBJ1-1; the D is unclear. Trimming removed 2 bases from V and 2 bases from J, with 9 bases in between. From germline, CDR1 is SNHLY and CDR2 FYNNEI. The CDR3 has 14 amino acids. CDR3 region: CASSEYRSNTEAFF. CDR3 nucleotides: TGTGCCAGCAGTGAATATAGGTCAAACACTGAAGCTTTCTTT.

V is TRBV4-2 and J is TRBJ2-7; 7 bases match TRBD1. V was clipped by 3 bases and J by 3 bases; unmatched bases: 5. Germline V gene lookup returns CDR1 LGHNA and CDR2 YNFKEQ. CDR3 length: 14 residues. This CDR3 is CASSQRDSYYEQYF. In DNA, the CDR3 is TGTGCCAGCAGCCAGAGGGACAGCTACTACGAGCAGTACTTC.

This chain's CDR3 is CASSLLSGSGTETQYF. The CDR3 DNA follows: TGTGCCAGCAGCTTACTCAGCGGGAGTGGTACCGAGACCCAGTACTTC. The V call is TRBV7-2, the J call TRBJ2-5; 8 positions agree with TRBD2. This CDR3 is 16 amino acids long. With 2 bases clipped from V and 5 bases from J, the junction kept 10 bases outside the gene matches. The germline gives CDR1 SGHTA, CDR2 FQGNSA.

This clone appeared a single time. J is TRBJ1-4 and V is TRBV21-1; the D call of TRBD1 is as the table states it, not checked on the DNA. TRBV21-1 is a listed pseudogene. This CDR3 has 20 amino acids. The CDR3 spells CASRSEGPRSDSSGDEKLFF. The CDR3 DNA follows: TGTGCCAGCAGAAGCGAGGGGCCGCGTTCAGACAGTTCAGGGGATGAAAAACTGTTTTTT.

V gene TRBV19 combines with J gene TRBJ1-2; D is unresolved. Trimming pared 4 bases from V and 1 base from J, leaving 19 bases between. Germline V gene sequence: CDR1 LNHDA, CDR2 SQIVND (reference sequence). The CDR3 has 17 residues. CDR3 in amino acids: CASSNGPGQDGNYGYTF. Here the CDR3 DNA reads TGTGCCAGTAGTAACGGCCCAGGTCAGGACGGTAACTATGGCTACACCTTC.

Here the CDR3 reads CASSSDLWGSINEQFF. CDR3 coding DNA: TGCGCCAGCAGCTCTGATTTATGGGGTTCGATCAATGAGCAGTTCTTC. The chain uses TRBV5-1 and TRBJ2-1; no definite D call. The CDR3 runs to 16 residues. V lost 3 bases to trimming and J lost 6 bases, with 19 bases between them. Germline V CDR1 and CDR2: SGHRS, YFSETQ.

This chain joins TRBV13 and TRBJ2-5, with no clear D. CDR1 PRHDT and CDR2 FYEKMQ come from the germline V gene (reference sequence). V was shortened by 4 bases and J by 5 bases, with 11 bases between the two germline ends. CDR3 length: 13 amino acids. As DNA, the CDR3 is TGTGCCAGCAGCTATTATGATAGCGAGACCCAGTACTTC. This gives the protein CASSYYDSETQYF.

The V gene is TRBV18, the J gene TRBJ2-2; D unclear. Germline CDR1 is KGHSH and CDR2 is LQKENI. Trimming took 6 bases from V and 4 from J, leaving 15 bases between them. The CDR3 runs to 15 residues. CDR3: CASSKQGILTGELFF. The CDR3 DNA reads TGTGCCAGCTCTAAACAAGGGATACTCACCGGGGAGCTGTTTTTT.

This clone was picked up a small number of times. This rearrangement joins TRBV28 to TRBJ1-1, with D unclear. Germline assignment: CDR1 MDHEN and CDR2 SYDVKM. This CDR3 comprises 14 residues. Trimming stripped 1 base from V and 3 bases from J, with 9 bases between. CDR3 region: CASSLSSGDTEAFF. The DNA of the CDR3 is TGTGCCAGCAGTTTATCCAGCGGGGACACTGAAGCTTTCTTT.